The source of this T cell receptor beta chain is a study of blood T cell repertoires in COVID-19. As for the study in general: Italy, Spain and the United States were the sources of the convalescent and acute COVID-19 samples. Sources were T cells, B-cell-depleted T cells, or PBMCs; the material itself was cDNA or gDNA.

Original analysis: The assay estimated nucleated cells by amplifying reference gene primers. Libraries were prepared by immunoSEQ multiplex PCR; TCRdb keeps only in-frame clonotypes and omits some of them. V and J calls and clone size come straight from that table; D and trimming were deduced from the DNA. The table has 210,000 or so clones, roughly 82% seen once. Germline lookup yields CDR1 MDHEN and CDR2 SYDVKM. V dropped 8 bases and J dropped 0 bases, with 16 bases sitting between them. The CDR3 spans 15 residues. The clonotype originates from a woman aged 40 to 50 with acute or convalescent COVID-19. Sequences were obtained from peripheral blood. The V gene is TRBV28, the J gene TRBJ1-2; D is ambiguous. Written as DNA, the CDR3 is TGTGCCAGCGGACTCCGGGCAGGCCCTAACTATGGCTACACCTTC. Amino acid sequence: CASGLRAGPNYGYTF.